The clone carrying this TCR beta chain appeared many times. Germline CDR1 reads SGHAT; CDR2 reads FQNNGV. The CDR3 is 14 residues long. Germline trimming cut 1 base from V and 6 bases from J; bases unmatched to any gene: 3. This sample was taken from a study of regulatory T cells in long-lasting Graves disease. Documented time point: newly diagnosed GD, antithyroid drugs for less than 3 months. RNA isolated from PBMCs was used to make the TCR library. iRepertoire HTBI primers and Arm-PCR of CDR3 regions built TCR beta libraries. TCRdb reanalysed the multiplex PCR reads using MiXCR and keeps one entry per CDR3 protein. The repertoire consists of about 470,000 distinct CDR3 sequences, with roughly 17% occurring once and the leading ten covering 9.5% to 15%. The same data also went into a second study, on T cells in Graves' hyperthyroidism and ophthalmopathy.

The chain links TRBV11-2 to TRBJ2-3, with 8 bases identical to TRBD2. The source of this sequence is a man in his forties with Graves disease. Sequences were derived from peripheral blood mononuclear cells (PBMCs), sampled at new diagnosis, from a patient treated with antithyroid drugs. The CDR3 region is CASSLVSGSDTQYF. The CDR3 region has the DNA TGTGCCAGCAGCTTAGTCAGCGGGAGTGATACGCAGTATTTT. Together with reference TRBV11-2 and TRBJ2-3, the CDR3 gives the full variable domain: EAGVAQSPRYKIIEKRQSVAFWCNPISGHATLYWYQQILGQGPKLLIQFQNNGVVDDSQLPKDRFSAERLKGVDSTLKIQPAKLEDSAVYLCASSLVSGSDTQYFGPGTRLTVL.